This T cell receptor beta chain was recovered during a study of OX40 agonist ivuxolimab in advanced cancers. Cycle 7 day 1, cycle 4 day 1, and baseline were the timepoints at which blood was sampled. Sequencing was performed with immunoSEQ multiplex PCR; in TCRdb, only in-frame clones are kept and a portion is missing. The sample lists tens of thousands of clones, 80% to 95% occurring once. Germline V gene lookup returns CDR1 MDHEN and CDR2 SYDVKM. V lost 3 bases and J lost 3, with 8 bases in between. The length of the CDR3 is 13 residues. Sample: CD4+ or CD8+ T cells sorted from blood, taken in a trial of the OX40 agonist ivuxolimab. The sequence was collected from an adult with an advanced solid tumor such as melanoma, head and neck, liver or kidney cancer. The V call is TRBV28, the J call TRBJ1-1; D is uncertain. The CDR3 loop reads CASSLSGYTEAFF. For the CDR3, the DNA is TGTGCCAGCAGTTTGTCGGGGTACACTGAAGCTTTCTTT. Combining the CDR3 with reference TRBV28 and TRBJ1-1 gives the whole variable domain DVKVTQSSRYLVKRTGEKVFLECVQDMDHENMFWYRQDPGLGLRLIYFSYDVKMKEKGDIPEGYSVSREKKERFSLILESASTNQTSMYLCASSLSGYTEAFFGQGTRLTVV.